This TCR beta chain was obtained from a study of blood T cell repertoires in COVID-19. Background on the study: PBMCs, B-cell-depleted T cells, or T cells were the source of the cDNA or gDNA that made up the material.

The CDR3 has 13 residues. CDR1 is SGHNT, CDR2 YYREEE, per germline (reference sequence). V was trimmed by 4 bases and J by 7 bases, leaving 14 bases between them. In the original workflow: Reference gene primer amplification in the assay estimated nucleated cell counts. Produced via immunoSEQ multiplex PCR; TCRdb's table is partial and in-frame only. V, J and clone size were drawn from that table, and D and trimming were deduced from the DNA. Of 60,000 to 75,000 clones in the sample, around 85% were seen once. The rearrangement joins TRBV5-4 to TRBJ1-1; weak D call: TRBD1 (5 bases). The receptor's source is a woman of 80 years or more with acute or convalescent COVID-19. The specimen sequenced was peripheral blood. The CDR3 sequence is CASSQSGGSEAFF. DNA for the CDR3: TGTGCCAGCAGCCAATCCGGGGGAAGTGAAGCTTTCTTT.